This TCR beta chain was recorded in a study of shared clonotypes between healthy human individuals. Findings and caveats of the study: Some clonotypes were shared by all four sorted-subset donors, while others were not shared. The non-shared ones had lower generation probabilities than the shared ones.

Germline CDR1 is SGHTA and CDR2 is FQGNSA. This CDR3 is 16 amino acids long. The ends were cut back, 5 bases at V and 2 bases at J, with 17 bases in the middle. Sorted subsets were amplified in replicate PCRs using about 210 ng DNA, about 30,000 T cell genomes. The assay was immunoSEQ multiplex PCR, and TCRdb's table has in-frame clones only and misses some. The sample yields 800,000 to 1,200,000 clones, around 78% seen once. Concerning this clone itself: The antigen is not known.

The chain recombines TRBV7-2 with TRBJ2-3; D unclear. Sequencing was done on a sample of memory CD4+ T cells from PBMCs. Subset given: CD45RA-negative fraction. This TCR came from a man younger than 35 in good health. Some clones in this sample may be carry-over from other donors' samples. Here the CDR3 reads CASSGRGWRSTDTQYF. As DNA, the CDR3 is TGTGCCAGCAGCGGCAGAGGTTGGCGCTCCACAGATACGCAGTATTTT.